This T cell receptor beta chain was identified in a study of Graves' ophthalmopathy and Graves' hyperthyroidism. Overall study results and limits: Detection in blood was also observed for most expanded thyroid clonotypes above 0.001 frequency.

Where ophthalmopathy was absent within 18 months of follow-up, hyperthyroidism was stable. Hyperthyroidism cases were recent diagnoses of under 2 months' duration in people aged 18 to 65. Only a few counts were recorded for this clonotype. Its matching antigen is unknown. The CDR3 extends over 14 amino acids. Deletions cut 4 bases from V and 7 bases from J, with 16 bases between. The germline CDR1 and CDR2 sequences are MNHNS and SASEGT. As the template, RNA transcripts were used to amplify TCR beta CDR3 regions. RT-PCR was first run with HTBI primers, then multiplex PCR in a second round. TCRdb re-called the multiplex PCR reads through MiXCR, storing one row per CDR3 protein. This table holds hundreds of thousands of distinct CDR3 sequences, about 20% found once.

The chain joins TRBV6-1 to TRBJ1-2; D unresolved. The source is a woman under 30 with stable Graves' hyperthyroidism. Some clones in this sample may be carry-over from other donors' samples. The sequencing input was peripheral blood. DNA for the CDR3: TGTGCCAGCAGTGTTGAGGGAGGGCCCTTTGGCTACACCTTC. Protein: CASSVEGGPFGYTF.